This TCR beta chain emerged from a study of blood T cells in healthy people across ages. Findings of the study overall: Total diversity from one million sequenced T cells was likely underestimated.

Points on this clonotype: Antigen specificity is unknown.

PCR was performed a second time for about 7 to 11 cycles using a sample-barcoded 5' primer and a J-beta primer mix. TCRdb re-derived calls from the 5' RACE reads in MiXCR, one entry per CDR3 protein. This repertoire shows some 1,500,000 distinct CDR3 sequences, roughly 43% found once; its top ten account for approximately 4%. The sequence was collected from a woman under 30 in good health. The sequenced material came from blood.

Here the CDR3 reads CASSQTTGSPLSPLHF. CDR3 nucleotide sequence: TGCGCCAGCAGCCAGACGACAGGGAGCCCTCTCTCACCCCTCCACTTT. V is TRBV4-3 and J is TRBJ1-6, with TRBD1 matching 7 bases. Germline loops: CDR1 LGHNA, CDR2 YSLEER. This CDR3 comprises 16 residues. The V and J ends lost 3 bases and 10 bases, in that order; junction bases with no gene match: 12.